Given below is one T cell receptor beta chain in context. V dropped 1 base and J dropped 6 bases, with 10 bases sitting between them. This CDR3 region has 14 residues. Per the germline V gene, CDR1 is SGHVS and CDR2 is FQNEAQ. Participants spanned ages about 18 to 90 years and resided in roughly 26 US areas. Grouping used clinical history reported by participants in a survey and questionnaire. Using immunoSEQ multiplex PCR, the repertoire was profiled, and TCRdb retains in-frame clones only, with some absent. In the table there are about 160,000 clones, approximately 80% of which are singletons. This specimen belongs to a study of blood T cell repertoires in COVID-19. As for the study in general: From T cells, B-cell-depleted T cells, or PBMCs came the material, which was cDNA or gDNA.

This clonotype originated in a woman aged 45 to 65 who had recovered from COVID-19. This sequence joins TRBV7-8 and TRBJ1-5; the D gene is possibly TRBD1 (6 bases). Sequencing was carried out using PBMCs or T cells enriched from blood (not recorded which). CDR3 amino acids: CASSLGTELQPQHF. Here the CDR3 DNA reads TGTGCCAGCAGCTTAGGGACAGAGCTTCAGCCCCAGCATTTT.